This is a list of T cell receptor beta chains from one sample in a study of T cell changes during pregnancy in multiple sclerosis. Sequencing used immunoSEQ multiplex PCR; TCRdb keeps in-frame clones, though not all of them. The sample shows around 100,000 clones, 91% of them seen only once. This material consisted of peripheral blood, taken after pregnancy. These receptors were collected from a female donor with multiple sclerosis, enrolled in a pregnancy study. Each CDR3 is given with its conserved first and last residue.

TRBJ1-2	TRBV6-1	CASAPLQGGSYGYTF
TRBJ2-5	TRBV11-2	CASSTVRDRQETQYF
TRBJ2-1	TRBV6-4	CASSAGGNEQFF
TRBJ1-1	TRBV6-6	CASSPGHTEAFF
TRBJ2-1	TRBV6-4	CASSEESQGSNEQFF
TRBJ2-3	TRBV5-1	CASSGPGLAGIDTQYF
TRBJ2-7	TRBV5-4	CASSLGPQGEQYF
TRBJ2-1	TRBV6-1	CASSERGSSYNEQFF
TRBJ2-1	TRBV4-1	CASSQEVGQFSYNEQFF
TRBJ1-5	TRBV11-2	CASSWGQEYQPQHF
TRBJ2-1	TRBV6-5	CASSYSGQTGNEQFF
TRBJ1-5	TRBV30	CAWSVRGGNQPQHF
TRBJ2-3	TRBV13	CAIAGGPDTQYF
TRBJ2-7	TRBV27	CASSLLSGGNSYEQYF
TRBJ1-2	TRBV5-1	CASSLLGQGHGYTF
TRBJ2-7	TRBV6-5	CASSYGPVSYEQYF
TRBJ1-1	TRBV5-1	CASSLYRGYGRRDTEAFF
TRBJ1-5	TRBV19	CASMGQLNQPQHF
TRBJ2-7	TRBV4-2	CASSHETGVSYEQYF
TRBJ2-2	TRBV15	CATSRELAAWATGELFF
TRBJ2-3	TRBV7-3	CASSLALSSGATDTQYF
TRBJ2-5	TRBV6-1	CASSEGAGQETQYF
TRBJ2-1	TRBV29-1	CSGFSAGGYNEQFF
TRBJ1-4	TRBV11-2	CASSLVTGANEKLFF
TRBJ1-2	TRBV2	CASSNQGMDGYTF
TRBJ1-5	TRBV9	CASSVGSGGHQPQHF
TRBJ2-7	TRBV14	CASSLIPGQPPYEQYF
TRBJ2-1	TRBV13	CASSFGGRGASYNEQFF
TRBJ1-1	TRBV6-1	CASSYRGPNTEAFF
TRBJ2-1	TRBV14	CASSQVEVGYLNEQFF
TRBJ1-2	TRBV7-2	CASSLEGTGRSGYTF
TRBJ1-6	TRBV2	CASNHRTAYNSPLHF
TRBJ1-4	TRBV11-3	CASSLGVNPPLEGEKLFF
TRBJ2-7	TRBV4-1	CASSLQGQAYEQYF